A single sample is the source of the 24 T cell receptor beta chains below, sequenced in a study of molecular identifiers for immune sequencing clone quantification (dated by TCRdb to the late 2010s). The library relied on PCR. The listed sequencing device is Illumina HiSeq 4000. TCRdb itself trimmed the public reads at Q25 with fastp, ran MiXCR and retained productive beta chains. Rows are unified per CDR3 protein, each entry keeping the most common DNA and genes. The sample profile shows some 320,000 distinct CDR3 sequences; roughly a fifth of them were found once. Approximately 0.8% of the sample comes from the top ten. Input material: naive CD8+ T cells from blood, with Jurkat cell RNA spiked in. Reading the label with the study, this specimen's cell subset or site is: FACS-sorted CD8+CD4-CCR7+CD45RA+ naive T cells. The receptors were gathered from a human donor in good health. Some libraries in this study had Jurkat cell RNA spiked in.

There are many counts of this clonotype. This sequence joins TRBV12-3 or TRBV12-4 and TRBJ2-7, with D unclear. The CDR3 runs 12 residues. V lost 3 bases, J lost 3 bases, and 6 bases lay in between. CDR3 in DNA: TGTGCCAGCAGTTTTGATCTCTACGAGCAGTACTTC. This encodes CASSFDLYEQYF.

V and J are TRBV19 and TRBJ2-7, with 11 bases matching TRBD1. The J segment lost 5 bases and the V segment lost 5 bases, leaving 5 bases of the junction unmatched. The V gene's germline CDR1 is LNHDA and CDR2 SQIVND (reference sequence). The CDR3 sequence is 14 residues long. The CDR3 DNA follows: TGTGCCAGTAGTGCCTGGGGACAGGGGGACGAGCAGTACTTC. This translates into CASSAWGQGDEQYF.

For this clonotype: Its ends do not fully match the called genes, so a read error is possible. V gene TRBV2 combines with J gene TRBJ2-7; D remains unclear. Germline lookup yields CDR1 SNHLY and CDR2 FYNNEI. CDR3 length equals 13 residues. CDR3 region: CTSSEWVSYEQYF. In nucleotides, the CDR3 is TGTACCAGCAGTGAGTGGGTTTCCTACGAGCAGTACTTC.

In its sample, this clonotype was seen a few times. The chain uses TRBV12-3 or TRBV12-4 and TRBJ2-7; TRBD1 or TRBD2 may be the D gene (5 bases each). The CDR3 covers 14 residues. V dropped 2 bases and J dropped 3 bases, with 11 bases sitting between them. The CDR3 nucleotides read TGTGCCAGCAGTTTATCGGGGCCGATCTACGAGCAGTACTTC. Translated: CASSLSGPIYEQYF.

This clonotype was recorded at least ten times. V is TRBV24-1 and J is TRBJ2-3; D is perhaps TRBD1 (6 bases). Trimming pared 2 bases from V and 3 bases from J, leaving 11 bases between. Germline V gives CDR1 KGHDR, CDR2 SFDVKD. This CDR3 has 15 residues. The CDR3 DNA sequence: TGTGCCACCAGTGATTCCAGGGGCCGGACAGATACGCAGTATTTT. This encodes CATSDSRGRTDTQYF.

With regard to this clonotype: A junction end diverges from the germline sequence, so it may reflect a read error. This CDR3 reads CASSLEMGASGNTIHF. CDR3 DNA: TGCGCCAGCAGCTTGGAAATGGGGGCCTCTGGAAACACCATACATTTT. The chain carries TRBV5-1 and TRBJ1-3; maybe TRBD1 (6 bases). The CDR3 is made up of 16 amino acids. Germline CDR1 reads SGHRS; CDR2 reads YFSETQ.

The genes are TRBV27 and TRBJ2-2, with TRBD2 identical over 15 bases. Per germline, CDR1 MNHEY and CDR2 SMNVEV (reference sequence). The V gene end was trimmed by 7 bases and the J gene end by 4 bases; junction bases not matched to a gene: 7. This CDR3 is 17 amino acids long. The CDR3 DNA reads as TGTGCCAGCACCGGACTAGCGGGAGGGCCGAGCACCGGGGAGCTGTTTTTT. This codes for CASTGLAGGPSTGELFF.

The table lists this clonotype with a few counts. V usage is TRBV29-1 and J usage is TRBJ2-7, with a weak D call TRBD1 (6 bases). V dropped 4 bases and J dropped 2 bases, with 18 bases sitting between them. The CDR3 totals 15 residues. The germline gives CDR1 SQVTM, CDR2 ANQGSEA. CDR3 DNA sequence: TGCAGCGTTGGCCTAACTACAGAGGGGGCCTACGAGCAGTACTTC. Translating it yields CSVGLTTEGAYEQYF.

The chain is built from TRBV6-1 and TRBJ1-4; D remains ambiguous. The CDR3 is made up of 14 amino acids. The V end lost 2 bases, the J end lost 4 bases, and 8 bases lay between the germline ends. In germline, CDR1 is MNHNS, CDR2 SASEGT. CDR3 sequence (DNA): TGTGCCAGCAGTGAATTGGGGTTTAATGAAAAACTGTTTTTT. Protein product: CASSELGFNEKLFF.

This clonotype was counted at least ten times. The gene calls are TRBV12-3 or TRBV12-4 and TRBJ1-5, with unresolved D. The CDR3 length is 11 residues. V shed 3 bases and J shed 12 bases, with 9 bases lying between them. In nucleotides, the CDR3 is TGTGCCAGCAGTTTGGGTCAGAACCAGCATTTT. It is translated as CASSLGQNQHF.

This clonotype was counted many times. The chain joins TRBV29-1 to TRBJ2-3; D unresolved. The length of the CDR3 is 12 residues. CDR1 and CDR2 (germline): SQVTM, ANQGSEA. V gave up 4 bases and J gave up 6 bases, with 11 bases separating them. The DNA for the CDR3 is TGCAGCGTTGGTCTCCCCTTGGATACGCAGTATTTT. This gives the protein CSVGLPLDTQYF.

As to this clonotype: Given a much more abundant clone one base away, this may be a read error. This chain joins TRBV7-2 and TRBJ2-1, with D perhaps TRBD2 (5 bases). The CDR3 is 15 amino acids. V lost 5 bases and J lost 2, with 13 bases in between. Per germline, CDR1 SGHTA and CDR2 FQGNSA. DNA for the CDR3: TGTGCCAGCAGCCCCCCAGCGGCACCCTACAATGAGCAGTTCTTC. This encodes CASSPPAAPYNEQFF. Looking up the rest from reference TRBV7-2 and TRBJ2-1 gives the full variable domain: GAGVSQSPSNKVTEKGKDVELRCDPISGHTALYWYRQSLGQGLEFLIYFQGNSAPDKSGLPSDRFSAERTGGSVSTLTIQRTQQEDSAVYLCASSPPAAPYNEQFFGPGTRLTVL.

This CDR3 is CASSESPGGSADTQYF. CDR3 nucleotide sequence: TGCGCCAGCAGTGAGTCTCCGGGGGGTTCAGCAGATACGCAGTATTTT. The V gene is TRBV10-1, the J gene TRBJ2-3; TRBD2 aligns across 7 bases. V gave up 0 bases and J gave up 4 bases; unmatched junction bases: 7. In germline, CDR1 is WNHNN, CDR2 SYGVQD (reference sequence). CDR3 size: 16 residues.

As to this clonotype: This may be a read error: a much more frequent sequence differs by one nucleotide. The chain carries TRBV20-1 and TRBJ2-4; D not certain. Germline loops: CDR1 DFQATT, CDR2 SNEGSKA (reference sequence). CDR3 length: 14 amino acids. CDR3 in DNA: TGCAGTGCTTTTCTAACGGGTCTCAGTAACACTCAGTACTTC. Translated: CSAFLTGLSNTQYF.

This clonotype was detected many times. The chain is built from TRBV7-9 and TRBJ2-2; possibly TRBD1 for D (5 bases). The CDR3 is 14 residues long. V was shortened by 5 bases and J by 13 bases, with 20 bases between the two germline ends. The V gene's germline CDR1 is SEHNR and CDR2 FQNEAQ (reference sequence). The CDR3 loop is CASSPDRTLPVLFF. The CDR3 DNA reads as TGTGCCAGCAGCCCGGACCGGACACTCCCTGTGCTGTTTTTT.

This clonotype occurred many times. The rearrangement joins TRBV7-9 to TRBJ2-7, with D uncertain. CDR3 size: 12 residues. V gave up 5 bases and J gave up 3 bases, with 8 bases separating them. CDR1 is SEHNR, CDR2 FQNEAQ, per germline (reference sequence). The CDR3 here is CASSPISYEQYF. The CDR3 DNA follows: TGTGCCAGCAGCCCGATTAGCTACGAGCAGTACTTC.

This clonotype was recorded at least ten times. This chain joins TRBV7-2 and TRBJ2-1; D unresolved. The CDR3 is 13 amino acids. Trimming left V 5 bases short and J 8 bases short, with 13 bases between. Germline lookup yields CDR1 SGHTA and CDR2 FQGNSA. The CDR3 reads CASSPAMTHEQFF. CDR3 DNA: TGTGCCAGCAGCCCTGCCATGACCCATGAGCAGTTCTTC.

At least ten counts were recorded for this clonotype. J is TRBJ1-5 and V is TRBV7-9, with a possible D match to TRBD1 (6 bases). Trimming left V 1 base short and J 6 bases short, with 13 bases between. Germline loops: CDR1 SEHNR, CDR2 FQNEAQ (reference sequence). CDR3 length equals 15 residues. CDR3 DNA: TGTGCCAGCAGCTTAGGCGGGGGGGGCGGTCAGCCCCAGCATTTT. Protein: CASSLGGGGGQPQHF. Looking up the rest from reference TRBV7-9 and TRBJ1-5 gives the full variable domain: DTGVSQNPRHKITKRGQNVTFRCDPISEHNRLYWYRQTLGQGPEFLTYFQNEAQLEKSRLLSDRFSAERPKGSFSTLEIQRTEQGDSAMYLCASSLGGGGGQPQHFGDGTRLSIL.

At least ten counts were recorded for this clonotype. This sequence joins TRBV7-9 and TRBJ1-1; weak D call: TRBD1 (5 bases). The CDR3 spans 12 residues. Germline CDR1 is SEHNR and CDR2 is FQNEAQ (reference sequence). Trimming shortened V by 4 bases and J by 6 bases, and 9 bases separated the two germline ends. The CDR3 DNA reads TGTGCCAGCAGCTCTGACAGCGCTGAAGCTTTCTTT. It yields the protein CASSSDSAEAFF.

Turning to this clonotype: A read error may produce the germline difference seen at one junction end. The chain recombines TRBV7-9 with TRBJ2-5, with 8 bases fitting TRBD1. This CDR3 spans 14 amino acids. Germline values: CDR1 SEHNR, CDR2 FQNEAQ (reference sequence). The CDR3 reads CVSSGQEEQETQYF. CDR3 in DNA: TGTGTCAGCTCGGGACAGGAGGAACAAGAGACCCAGTACTTC.

This clonotype showed up just once. This may stem from a read error, because a much larger clone lies one nucleotide away. The genes are TRBV20-1 and TRBJ2-7, with TRBD1 identical over 9 bases. There are 13 residues in the CDR3. Losses at the gene ends were 8 bases for V and 4 bases for J; bases not matched to a gene: 9. Germline CDR1 reads DFQATT; CDR2 reads SNEGSKA (reference sequence). The CDR3, as DNA: TGCAGTACTCGGACAGGGGACCGGTACGAGCAGTACTTC. Translation gives CSTRTGDRYEQYF.

This clonotype appeared a few times. The CDR3 loop is CASSTQDRPNTEAFF. The CDR3 DNA sequence: TGTGCCAGCAGTACCCAGGACAGGCCGAACACTGAAGCTTTCTTT. The chain couples TRBV28 to TRBJ1-1; 7 bases line up with TRBD1. This CDR3 region has 15 residues. Germline V gene data show CDR1 as MDHEN and CDR2 as SYDVKM. Losses at the gene ends were 5 bases for V and 1 base for J; bases not matched to a gene: 7. Drawing the rest from reference TRBV28 and TRBJ1-1, the complete variable domain is DVKVTQSSRYLVKRTGEKVFLECVQDMDHENMFWYRQDPGLGLRLIYFSYDVKMKEKGDIPEGYSVSREKKERFSLILESASTNQTSMYLCASSTQDRPNTEAFFGQGTRLTVV.

With respect to this clonotype: A much larger clonotype is one base distant, so this may be a read error. V gene TRBV7-9 combines with J gene TRBJ2-5, with D perhaps given as TRBD1 or TRBD2 (5 bases each). The germline gives CDR1 SEHNR, CDR2 FQNEAQ (reference sequence). This CDR3 comprises 14 residues. CDR3 bases: TGTGCCAGCAGCTTTGTGGGGGTTCAAGAGACCCGGTACTTC. It translates to CASSFVGVQETRYF.

This clonotype was recorded at least ten times. This chain connects TRBV2 to TRBJ2-5; D tentatively reads TRBD1 or TRBD2 (6 bases each). This CDR3 has 13 amino acids. Trimming left V 2 bases short and J 8 bases short, with 12 bases between. Germline assignment: CDR1 SNHLY and CDR2 FYNNEI. Here the CDR3 reads CASSEMGGETQYF. The CDR3 nucleotides are TGTGCCAGCAGTGAAATGGGGGGCGAAACCCAGTACTTC.